This entry lists 31 T cell receptor beta chains sequenced from one sample in a study of shared clonotypes between healthy human individuals. Here immunoSEQ multiplex PCR was the method, and the copy in TCRdb shows in-frame clones only, minus some. The profile shows some 480,000 clones, 79% of them singletons. The sequencing input was PBMCs. The receptor set was obtained from a middle-aged woman in good health. Some clones in this sample may be carry-over from other donors' samples.

The rearrangement joins TRBV18 to TRBJ1-5; D might be TRBD1 (5 bases). Per germline, CDR1 KGHSH and CDR2 LQKENI. The CDR3 runs to 18 residues. V was pared by 5 bases and J by 2 bases, with 22 bases between. CDR3 sequence: CASSNGLGTFSGNQPQHF. In DNA form, the CDR3 reads TGTGCCAGCTCAAACGGGCTGGGGACGTTTAGTGGCAATCAGCCCCAGCATTTT.

V is TRBV7-2 and J is TRBJ2-5; D call uncertain. The J call may be wrong; the DNA end is better matched by TRBJ2-7. This CDR3 comprises 14 residues. Germline values: CDR1 SGHTA, CDR2 FQGNSA. The CDR3 protein is CASSLVMSSYEQYF. Here the CDR3 DNA reads TGTGCCAGCAGCTTAGTAATGAGTTCCTACGAGCAGTACTTC.

This clone was recorded once. The rearrangement uses TRBV4-2 and TRBJ1-5, with 11 bases lining up with TRBD1. The CDR3 is made up of 16 amino acids. With 2 bases clipped from V and 7 bases from J, the junction kept 7 bases outside the gene matches. Germline CDR1 and CDR2: LGHNA and YNFKEQ. The CDR3 DNA reads as TGTGCCAGCAGCCAACGGGACAGGGGGAAGTACCAGCCCCAGCATTTT. Amino acid sequence: CASSQRDRGKYQPQHF.

In regard to this clone: At the DNA level, this CDR3 is encoded by other sequences in the same sample as well. The chain couples TRBV10-3 to TRBJ1-1; no firm D call. CDR1 is ENHRY and CDR2 is SYGVKD in the germline V gene. There are 13 residues in the CDR3. V lost 7 bases and J 2 bases, leaving 11 bases between the germline ends. Here the CDR3 reads CAIKRELNTEAFF. DNA of the CDR3: TGTGCCATCAAAAGGGAACTAAACACTGAAGCTTTCTTT.

Concerning this clone: This CDR3 is also generated by other DNA sequences in the sample. V gene TRBV5-4 combines with J gene TRBJ2-5; TRBD1 aligns across 7 bases. Trimming removed 4 bases from V and 3 bases from J; junction bases left unmatched: 3. The V gene's germline CDR1 is SGHNT and CDR2 YYREEE (reference sequence). This CDR3 contains 13 residues. CDR3: CASSRDREETQYF. Written as DNA, the CDR3 is TGTGCCAGCAGCCGGGACAGAGAAGAGACCCAGTACTTC. The full variable domain, rest sourced from reference TRBV5-4 and TRBJ2-5, is ETGVTQSPTHLIKTRGQQVTLRCSSQSGHNTVSWYQQALGQGPQFIFQYYREEENGRGNFPPRFSGLQFPNYSSELNVNALELDDSALYLCASSRDREETQYFGPGTRLLVL.

The V gene is TRBV30, the J gene TRBJ1-1; no clear D. V was clipped by 2 bases and J by 0 bases, with 13 bases between them. Germline V gene data show CDR1 as GTSNPN and CDR2 as SVGIG (reference sequence). This CDR3 is 15 amino acids long. The CDR3 coding sequence is TGTGCCTGGAGTACCGGGCTCGGAGTGAACACTGAAGCTTTCTTT. Its protein product is CAWSTGLGVNTEAFF.

J is TRBJ2-5 and V is TRBV6-1, with 10 positions matching TRBD2. V lost 6 bases, J lost 5 bases, and 6 bases stayed unmatched. The CDR3 contains 14 residues. Germline V gene lookup returns CDR1 MNHNS and CDR2 SASEGT. This chain's CDR3 is CASRASGGGETQYF. Here the CDR3 DNA reads TGTGCCAGCAGGGCTAGCGGGGGAGGGGAGACCCAGTACTTC.

This chain's CDR3 is CASSQGRWGPSGRKDTGELFF. Written as DNA, the CDR3 is TGCGCCAGCAGCCAAGGAAGATGGGGGCCGAGCGGGAGAAAGGACACCGGGGAGCTGTTTTTT. V usage is TRBV4-1 and J usage is TRBJ2-2, with 8 bases aligning to TRBD2. Per germline, CDR1 MGHRA and CDR2 YSYEKL. The CDR3 covers 21 residues. Unmatched junction bases numbered 19, after V lost 1 base and J lost 3 bases.

The rearrangement links TRBV9 to TRBJ2-1; D call uncertain. CDR1 is SGDLS and CDR2 is YYNGEE in the germline V gene. This CDR3 has 13 amino acids. The V end was cut by 0 bases, the J end by 8 bases, with 9 bases between. CDR3 bases: TGTGCCAGCAGCGTAGATGGAGTTGATGAGCAGTTCTTC. It is translated as CASSVDGVDEQFF.

The chain combines TRBV11-2 with TRBJ2-5; tentative D call: TRBD2 (5 bases). V lost 1 base to trimming and J lost 2 bases, with 14 bases between them. Looked up from germline, CDR1 is SGHAT and CDR2 is FQNNGV. This CDR3 region has 16 residues. The CDR3 protein is CASSLGDPGYQETQYF. The CDR3 DNA is TGTGCCAGCAGCTTAGGGGATCCGGGATATCAAGAGACCCAGTACTTC.

This chain joins TRBV18 and TRBJ1-2, with D perhaps matching TRBD1 (6 bases). The germline V and J ends were trimmed by 4 bases and 5 bases, with 11 bases remaining between them. Germline V lookup: CDR1 KGHSH, CDR2 LQKENI. This CDR3 has 13 amino acids. In DNA, the CDR3 is TGTGCCAGCTCACGGACAGCACGTTATGGCTACACCTTC. It translates to CASSRTARYGYTF.

V is TRBV21-1 and J is TRBJ2-6; the D call in the table, TRBD1, was not verified against the DNA. TRBV21-1 is a pseudogene locus. The CDR3 contains 19 residues. For the CDR3, the DNA is TGTGCCAGCAGCAAACATCCAGGGGCAGAAATCTCTGGGGCCAACGTCCTGACTTTC. This translates into CASSKHPGAEISGANVLTF.

The CDR3 reads CASSQDRAANRSFF. The CDR3 DNA follows: TGCGCCAGCAGCCAAGATAGAGCGGCCAATCGCTCATTCTTC. This chain joins TRBV4-1 and TRBJ2-1; the D gene is possibly TRBD2 (5 bases). The CDR3 length is 14 residues. Germline CDR1 MGHRA, CDR2 YSYEKL. V dropped 0 bases and J dropped 16 bases, with 19 bases sitting between them.

This chain uses TRBV2 with TRBJ2-6, with 8 bases identical to TRBD2. The CDR3 totals 17 residues. V lost 6 bases to trimming and J lost 0 bases; unmatched junction nucleotides: 7. The germline CDR1 and CDR2 sequences are SNHLY and FYNNEI. CDR3 protein: CASSPSGRASGANVLTF. The DNA for the CDR3 is TGTGCCAGCAGCCCCTCCGGGAGGGCCTCTGGGGCCAACGTCCTGACTTTC.

The chain links TRBV6-4 to TRBJ2-3; no clear D. Trimming left V 2 bases short and J 7 bases short, with 7 bases between. CDR1 and CDR2 (germline): MRHNA, SNTAGT. This CDR3 region has 12 residues. The CDR3 sequence is CASSDDEHTQYF. For the CDR3, the DNA is TGTGCCAGCAGTGACGACGAACATACGCAGTATTTT.

There are a few counts of this clone. The chain couples TRBV5-1 to TRBJ1-4, with D unresolved. The CDR3 length is 15 residues. V lost 5 bases and J 3 bases, leaving 14 bases between the germline ends. Germline loops: CDR1 SGHRS, CDR2 YFSETQ. The DNA of the CDR3 is TGCGCCAGCAGACAGCAGCCGGTTGCTAATGAAAAACTGTTTTTT. Translating gives CASRQQPVANEKLFF.

The CDR3 DNA reads TGTGCCTGGAGTCTAAGGGGGCGCGGGACTAATCAGCCCCAGCATTTT. Translated, it gives CAWSLRGRGTNQPQHF. The J gene is TRBJ1-5, the V gene TRBV30; 7 bases fit TRBD1. This CDR3 contains 16 residues. The V gene's germline CDR1 is GTSNPN and CDR2 SVGIG (reference sequence). V shed 2 bases and J 4 bases; nucleotides not matched to a gene: 11.

The CDR3 reads CASSASTGANVLTF. CDR3 nucleotides: TGTGCCAGCAGCGCAAGCACTGGGGCCAACGTCCTGACTTTC. This sequence joins TRBV9 and TRBJ2-6; D not resolved. The CDR3 is 14 residues long. V was trimmed by 3 bases and J by 2 bases, leaving 6 bases between them. CDR1 and CDR2 from the germline V gene are SGDLS and YYNGEE.

The chain has TRBV28 and TRBJ1-1; D is ambiguous. Trimming left V 5 bases short and J 5 bases short, with 15 bases between. Germline V gene data show CDR1 as MDHEN and CDR2 as SYDVKM. This CDR3 region has 14 residues. CDR3 region: CASSEAVKLTEAFF. The CDR3, as DNA: TGTGCCAGCAGTGAAGCTGTAAAACTGACTGAAGCTTTCTTT.

The rearrangement uses TRBV5-1 and TRBJ1-2; TRBD1 matches 7 bases. The CDR3 runs to 15 residues. V trimming: 0 bases; J trimming: 4 bases; junction bases outside the gene matches: 6. CDR1 and CDR2 from the germline V gene are SGHRS and YFSETQ. The CDR3 region is CASSLDGQDSYGYTF. CDR3 in DNA: TGCGCCAGCAGCTTGGACGGACAGGACAGCTATGGCTACACCTTC.

This chain uses TRBV5-1 with TRBJ2-2; D call uncertain. The CDR3 is 13 amino acids. V dropped 4 bases and J dropped 4 bases, with 8 bases sitting between them. The germline CDR1 and CDR2 sequences are SGHRS and YFSETQ. The CDR3 loop reads CASSIQSTGELFF. The CDR3 DNA follows: TGCGCCAGCAGCATACAGAGCACCGGGGAGCTGTTTTTT.

The V gene is TRBV5-5, the J gene TRBJ1-1; 7 nucleotides match TRBD1. CDR1 is SGHKS and CDR2 is YYEKEE in the germline V gene (reference sequence). V lost 4 bases to trimming and J lost 10 bases; unmatched junction nucleotides: 10. This CDR3 is 13 amino acids long. The CDR3 region is CASSPGTEMGAFF. The CDR3 nucleotides read TGTGCCAGCAGCCCTGGGACAGAGATGGGAGCTTTCTTT.

The chain carries TRBV28 and TRBJ1-5; perhaps TRBD1 as D (5 bases). The V end was cut by 8 bases, the J end by 1 base, with 6 bases between. CDR1 and CDR2 from the germline V gene are MDHEN and SYDVKM. This CDR3 has 12 residues. CDR3 in DNA: TGTGCCAGCCGGGACAGCAATCAGCCCCAGCATTTT. It codes for CASRDSNQPQHF.

The rearrangement links TRBV4-1 to TRBJ1-3; D not resolved. Trimming took off 1 base at V and 0 bases at J, with 13 bases between the two ends. The CDR3 length is 17 residues. In germline, CDR1 is MGHRA, CDR2 YSYEKL. CDR3 in DNA: TGCGCCAGCAGCCAAGGAGGTCCGGCGAGCTCTGGAAACACCATATATTTT. Protein: CASSQGGPASSGNTIYF.

This sequence joins TRBV9 and TRBJ2-1, with 15 positions matching TRBD2. Germline CDR1 reads SGDLS; CDR2 reads YYNGEE. This CDR3 contains 17 residues. V shed 3 bases, J shed 5 bases, and the junction held 6 bases outside the gene matches. This CDR3 is CASSEGLAGGLNNEQFF. CDR3 sequence (DNA): TGTGCCAGCAGCGAGGGACTAGCGGGAGGCTTAAACAATGAGCAGTTCTTC.

V and J are TRBV7-9 and TRBJ2-1; 11 bases line up with TRBD2. CDR1 and CDR2 from the germline V gene are SEHNR and FQNEAQ (reference sequence). This CDR3 spans 14 amino acids. Trimming cost V 11 bases and J 9 bases; bases outside gene matches: 12. The CDR3, as DNA: TGTGCCGGAAGGCCACTAGCGGGAGTTGGTGAGCAGTTCTTC. Translated, it gives CAGRPLAGVGEQFF.

The V gene is TRBV5-5, the J gene TRBJ2-2, with 8 bases that match TRBD2. Trimming cost V 0 bases and J 3 bases; bases outside gene matches: 1. Per germline, CDR1 SGHKS and CDR2 YYEKEE (reference sequence). This CDR3 has 15 residues. The CDR3 region is CASSLGGGHTGELFF. The CDR3 DNA follows: TGTGCCAGCAGCTTGGGCGGGGGGCACACCGGGGAGCTGTTTTTT.

J is TRBJ2-2 and V is TRBV10-2, with 9 bases fitting TRBD2. The J segment lost 3 bases and the V segment lost 6 bases, leaving 5 bases of the junction unmatched. The germline gives CDR1 WSHSY, CDR2 SAAADI. This CDR3 has 15 residues. CDR3 DNA sequence: TGCGCCAGCAGGGGCCAGCGGGGGGACACCGGGGAGCTGTTTTTT. Its protein is CASRGQRGDTGELFF.

The chain combines TRBV2 with TRBJ1-1; a possible D gene is TRBD1 (6 bases). The germline V and J ends were trimmed by 7 bases and 5 bases, with 11 bases remaining between them. This CDR3 is 12 amino acids long. Germline loops: CDR1 SNHLY, CDR2 FYNNEI. CDR3 DNA: TGTGCCAGCACTATAACAGGGACTGAAGCTTTCTTT. Its translation: CASTITGTEAFF.

This chain connects TRBV4-1 to TRBJ2-1; no reliable D call. The germline V gene has CDR1 MGHRA and CDR2 YSYEKL. The CDR3 loop spans 14 amino acids. V lost 1 base and J lost 6, with 10 bases in between. The CDR3 sequence: CASSQVTFGNEQFF. CDR3 in DNA: TGCGCCAGCAGCCAAGTAACCTTCGGCAATGAGCAGTTCTTC.

Turning to this clone: An end of the junction does not agree with germline; a read error may underlie this. This chain links TRBV7-8 with TRBJ2-3, with 7 bases identical to TRBD1. The germline V gene has CDR1 SGHVS and CDR2 FQNEAQ. The CDR3 has 15 amino acids. In DNA form, the CDR3 reads TGTGCCACCAGCCCCTTGACAGGGCGAACAGATACGCAGTATTTT. Amino acids: CATSPLTGRTDTQYF.